A selection of T cell receptor beta chains follows, all from one sample in a study of blood T cell repertoires in COVID-19. Using immunoSEQ multiplex PCR, the repertoire was profiled, and TCRdb retains in-frame clones only, with some absent. The sample consists of approximately 76,000 clones, approximately 88% of them appearing once. The material sequenced was peripheral blood. All receptors come from a man aged 30 to 39 with acute or convalescent COVID-19. CDR3s include the opening cysteine and the closing phenylalanine or tryptophan. A D gene is named only where the DNA matches it firmly. Where a row states a size, it is once, few, many or the class of an expanded clone; other rows omit it.

V gene	J gene	D gene	clone size	CDR3 DNA	CDR3 protein
TRBV6-2/TRBV6-3	TRBJ2-1	NA	NA	TGTGCCAGCAGTCCCCAACTAGCAAATGAGCAGTTCTTC	CASSPQLANEQFF
TRBV7-3	TRBJ2-1	NA	NA	TGTGCCAGCAGCTTAAGTCCGGGAGTAAATGAGCAGTTCTTC	CASSLSPGVNEQFF
TRBV7-2	TRBJ1-2	NA	NA	TGTGCCAGCAGCTTAGGTTTGACATTGGGTAGCTACACCTTC	CASSLGLTLGSYTF
TRBV28	TRBJ2-1	TRBD2	NA	TGTGCCAGCAGTTCCGGGACTAGCGGGAGAAGCTCCTACAATGAGCAGTTCTTC	CASSSGTSGRSSYNEQFF
TRBV9	TRBJ2-2	TRBD1	NA	TGTGCCAGCAGCGCCATCGGGACAGCGAACACCGGGGAGCTGTTTTTT	CASSAIGTANTGELFF
TRBV5-1	TRBJ2-5	TRBD2	once	TGCGCCAGCAGCTTGGGGCTAGCGGGAGTGCGGGAGACCCAGTACTTC	CASSLGLAGVRETQYF
TRBV3-1/TRBV3-2	TRBJ2-7	NA	NA	TGTGCCAGCAGCCAAAATAGTCGTTCCGAGCAGTACTTC	CASSQNSRSEQYF
TRBV6-5	TRBJ1-6	NA	NA	TGTGCCAGCAGTTGGGGGAGGGTGAGCGATAATTCACCCCTCCACTTT	CASSWGRVSDNSPLHF
TRBV25-1	TRBJ1-2	NA	few	TGTGCCAGCAGGGGGGCATGGGACTATGGCTACACCTTC	CASRGAWDYGYTF
TRBV7-2	TRBJ2-7	TRBD2	NA	TGTGCCAGCAGCCATACTAGCGGCTACGAGCAGTACTTC	CASSHTSGYEQYF
TRBV5-4	TRBJ2-5	TRBD2	NA	TGTGCCAGCAGAAGAAAAATCACTAGCGGGGATCAAGAGACCCAGTACTTC	CASRRKITSGDQETQYF
TRBV9	TRBJ2-3	NA	once	TGTGCCAGCAGCGTAGCATTTCCTAGCGCGGGTTCTAGCACAGATACGCAGTATTTT	CASSVAFPSAGSSTDTQYF
TRBV30	TRBJ2-1	NA	NA	TGTGCCTGGAGTACTTTCAGGGTCAGCTCCTACAATGAGCAGTTCTTC	CAWSTFRVSSYNEQFF
TRBV7-9	TRBJ2-1	NA	NA	TGTGCCAGCAGCTTATTGCGCCTGAGCTCCTACAATGAGCAGTTCTTC	CASSLLRLSSYNEQFF
TRBV29-1	TRBJ1-3	NA	NA	TGCAGCGTCGCCGACAGACCAGGAAACACCATATATTTT	CSVADRPGNTIYF
TRBV5-1	TRBJ2-5	NA	once	TGCGCCAGCAGCCAAGGACACTCCCAAGAGACCCAGTACTTC	CASSQGHSQETQYF
TRBV30	TRBJ2-2	NA	NA	TGTGCCTGGATGGCTAGCTTGAACACCGGGGAGCTGTTTTTT	CAWMASLNTGELFF
TRBV9	TRBJ1-1	NA	NA	TGTGCCAGCAGCGTAGGTGGGGGCGTTGGGACTGAAGCTTTCTTT	CASSVGGGVGTEAFF
TRBV4-1	TRBJ2-4	TRBD2	NA	TGCGCCAGCAGCCAAGTGTTAGCGGGTATAGCCAAAAACATTCAGTACTTC	CASSQVLAGIAKNIQYF
TRBV6-6	TRBJ1-2	TRBD1	NA	TGTGCCAGCAGGCTTACTGACGGGGGACAGGCTGACTACACCTTC	CASRLTDGGQADYTF
TRBV28	TRBJ1-5	NA	NA	TGTGCCAGCACCGTGGGAGGGCCGAATCAGCCCCAGCATTTT	CASTVGGPNQPQHF
TRBV4-3	TRBJ1-6	NA	NA	TGCGCCAGCAGCCAAGATCCCAGGGGTTCAAATTCACCCCTCCACTTT	CASSQDPRGSNSPLHF
TRBV28	TRBJ1-1	TRBD1	NA	TGTGCCAGCAGTTTGGGACAGGCGACCACTGAAGCTTTCTTT	CASSLGQATTEAFF
TRBV29-1	TRBJ2-2	TRBD1	NA	TGCAGCGCGGGGACAGGGGGCTGGTCCGGGGAGCTGTTTTTT	CSAGTGGWSGELFF
TRBV19	TRBJ2-7	TRBD1	NA	TGTGCCAGTAGGTCTCCGGGACAGGGTAACAACGAGCAGTACTTC	CASRSPGQGNNEQYF
TRBV28	TRBJ2-5	NA	NA	TGTGCCAGCAGGGACACGCAAGAGACCCAGTACTTC	CASRDTQETQYF
TRBV4-1	TRBJ1-1	NA	many	TGCGCCAGCAGCCAAGAAAGGGGCGCCTCGGCCACTGAAGCTTTCTTT	CASSQERGASATEAFF
TRBV24-1	TRBJ2-1	NA	NA	TGTGCCACCAGTGAATCCGGGATTAGCTCCTACAATGAGCAGTTCTTC	CATSESGISSYNEQFF
TRBV7-9	TRBJ2-2	NA	NA	TGTGCCAGCAGCTTTGACTGGACCGGGGAGCTGTTTTTT	CASSFDWTGELFF
TRBV5-1	TRBJ2-7	NA	once	TGCGCCAGCAGCTTGGCCCAGCGCCGTGAGCAGTACTTC	CASSLAQRREQYF
TRBV18	TRBJ2-1	NA	NA	TGTGCCAGCTCACCCCCCCCAGGGTCCCACAATGAGCAGTTCTTC	CASSPPPGSHNEQFF
TRBV7-6	TRBJ2-1	NA	NA	TGTGCCAGCAGTCCTACTAGGGCATTCTACAATGAGCAGTTCTTC	CASSPTRAFYNEQFF
TRBV23-1	TRBJ2-2	TRBD1	NA	TGCGCCAGCAGTCAAACGGTACAGGGGTTGACCGGGGAGCTGTTTTTT	CASSQTVQGLTGELFF